Presented here are 26 T cell receptor beta chains from one specimen sequenced in a study of TIL therapy for anti-PD-1-resistant metastatic lung cancer. The time point here: pre-treatment sample, taken before nivolumab and TIL therapy. Tumor tissue came from excised metastases, mostly pleural nodules or supraclavicular lymph nodes. Sequencing used immunoSEQ v3. The data were produced by immunoSEQ multiplex PCR, yet TCRdb's version contains in-frame clones alone and is incomplete. Found here are 25,000 to 30,000 clones, about 60% of them singletons; the top ten hold about 16%. Sample: tumor tissue, taken at baseline. These receptors came from a woman aged 25-80 years with non-small cell lung cancer.

This clone was detected only a few times. This chain links TRBV5-6 with TRBJ2-1, with unresolved D. The CDR3 extends over 16 amino acids. Deletions cut 0 bases from V and 0 bases from J, with 10 bases between. Germline V gene lookup returns CDR1 SGHDT and CDR2 YYEEEE. CDR3 protein: CASSLGAILSYNEQFF. CDR3 nucleotide sequence: TGTGCCAGCAGCTTGGGGGCGATACTCTCCTACAATGAGCAGTTCTTC. Full variable domain (rest looked up from reference TRBV5-6 and TRBJ2-1): DAGVTQSPTHLIKTRGQQVTLRCSPKSGHDTVSWYQQALGQGPQFIFQYYEEEERQRGNFPDRFSGHQFPNYSSELNVNALLLGDSALYLCASSLGAILSYNEQFFGPGTRLTVL.

This clone has only a few counts. The J gene is TRBJ1-2, the V gene TRBV12-5, with D unclear. The CDR3 loop spans 14 amino acids. V lost 6 bases and J 4 bases, leaving 15 bases between the germline ends. Germline CDR1 LGHNT, CDR2 FRNRAP. The CDR3 is CASGQGSNPYGYTF. The CDR3 DNA sequence: TGTGCTAGTGGCCAAGGGTCCAACCCCTATGGCTACACCTTC. Drawing the rest from reference TRBV12-5 and TRBJ1-2, the complete variable domain is DARVTQTPRHKVTEMGQEVTMRCQPILGHNTVFWYRQTMMQGLELLAYFRNRAPLDDSGMPKDRFSAEMPDATLATLKIQPSEPRDSAVYFCASGQGSNPYGYTFGSGTRLTVV.

J is TRBJ2-7 and V is TRBV25-1; 8 bases are shared with TRBD2. Germline assignment: CDR1 MGHDK and CDR2 SYGVNS. The CDR3 is made up of 14 amino acids. The trim removed 3 bases at V and 9 bases at J, leaving 10 bases unmatched. The CDR3 loop is CASSDGLAGSGQYF. Written as DNA, the CDR3 is TGTGCCAGCAGTGACGGTCTAGCGGGCTCCGGGCAGTACTTC.

The chain carries TRBV7-7 and TRBJ2-1; TRBD1 is a possible D gene (6 bases). Looked up from germline, CDR1 is SSHAT and CDR2 is FNYEAQ (reference sequence). Trimming left V 5 bases short and J 1 base short, with 9 bases between. The CDR3 spans 14 residues. The CDR3 is CASSPDSSYNEQFF. The DNA of the CDR3 is TGTGCCAGCAGCCCGGACAGTTCCTACAATGAGCAGTTCTTC.

The CDR3 nucleotides are TGTGCCAGCAGCGTAGAAGAGGGTGGACCCCAGCATTTT. Its protein product is CASSVEEGGPQHF. The chain recombines TRBV9 with TRBJ1-5; D gene uncertain. This CDR3 has 13 residues. Per the germline V gene, CDR1 is SGDLS and CDR2 is YYNGEE. Between the trimmed V and J ends, which lost 0 bases and 10 bases, there was a span of 11 bases. The full variable domain, with the rest looked up from reference TRBV9 and TRBJ1-5, is DSGVTQTPKHLITATGQRVTLRCSPRSGDLSVYWYQQSLDQGLQFLIQYYNGEERAKGNILERFSAQQFPDLHSELNLSSLELGDSALYFCASSVEEGGPQHFGDGTRLSIL.

This clone was counted a single time. J is TRBJ1-5 and V is TRBV7-8; D perhaps matches TRBD1 (6 bases). Trimming stripped 1 base from V and 7 bases from J, with 14 bases between. The CDR3 extends over 15 amino acids. The germline V gene encodes CDR1 SGHVS and CDR2 FQNEAQ. The CDR3, as DNA: TGTGCCAGCAGCTTAGGGGGGCAGGGCGGCCAGCCCCAGCATTTT. Residues: CASSLGGQGGQPQHF.

The chain carries TRBV30 and TRBJ1-2; D is unclear. CDR1 is GTSNPN and CDR2 is SVGIG in the germline V gene (reference sequence). This CDR3 spans 15 amino acids. The V end was cut by 0 bases, the J end by 5 bases, with 16 bases between. CDR3 sequence: CAWSVNPARLYGYTF. In nucleotides, the CDR3 is TGTGCCTGGAGTGTAAACCCAGCAAGGTTATATGGCTACACCTTC.

The chain joins TRBV18 to TRBJ1-5; D is possibly TRBD1 (6 bases). The V gene's germline CDR1 is KGHSH and CDR2 LQKENI. The germline V and J ends were trimmed by 2 bases and 6 bases, with 11 bases remaining between them. The CDR3 has 14 residues. CDR3 coding DNA: TGTGCCAGCTCACCAACTAACAGGGTTCAGCCCCAGCATTTT. Translation: CASSPTNRVQPQHF.

This clone was seen once. The rearrangement joins TRBV5-4 to TRBJ2-7; D is ambiguous. The CDR3 consists of 12 residues. Trimming pared 4 bases from V and 0 bases from J, leaving 5 bases between. Germline V gives CDR1 SGHNT, CDR2 YYREEE (reference sequence). CDR3 bases: TGTGCCAGCAGCATGGACTCCTACGAGCAGTACTTC. Amino acids: CASSMDSYEQYF.

The chain employs TRBV11-2 and TRBJ2-7; TRBD1 agrees at 9 bases. The ends lost 5 bases at V and 4 bases at J; junction bases unmatched: 12. CDR1 SGHAT and CDR2 FQNNGV come from the germline V gene. The CDR3 loop spans 16 amino acids. CDR3 protein: CASSTLLQGAQYEQYF. For the CDR3, the DNA is TGTGCCAGCAGCACCTTATTACAGGGGGCGCAATACGAGCAGTACTTC.

The chain employs TRBV7-6 and TRBJ2-1, with D possibly being TRBD2 (6 bases). Trimming cost V 1 base and J 10 bases, with 14 bases left between them. Germline assignment: CDR1 SGHVS and CDR2 FNYEAQ. CDR3 size: 14 residues. The CDR3: CASSLVGTQSEQFF. The CDR3 DNA follows: TGTGCCAGCAGCTTAGTTGGGACTCAATCGGAGCAGTTCTTC.

This chain joins TRBV7-8 and TRBJ2-3; D not certain. The ends were cut back, 5 bases at V and 2 bases at J, with 11 bases in the middle. This CDR3 comprises 14 residues. Germline CDR1 reads SGHVS; CDR2 reads FQNEAQ. The CDR3 DNA reads TGTGCCAGCAGCCAAGCCCAGTTCACAGATACGCAGTATTTT. It translates to CASSQAQFTDTQYF.

Concerning this clone itself: The junction shows a germline mismatch at one end, possibly a read error. This sequence joins TRBV6-5 and TRBJ1-1; D may be TRBD1 (5 bases). This CDR3 has 15 amino acids. Germline V gene data show CDR1 as MNHEY and CDR2 as SVGAGI. The CDR3 nucleotides read TGTGCCATCAGTATTTCCGGGACGGAGAACACTGAAGCTTTCTTT. Protein: CAISISGTENTEAFF.

The J gene is TRBJ2-1, the V gene TRBV5-6, with TRBD1 identical over 12 bases. Germline assignment: CDR1 SGHDT and CDR2 YYEEEE. The ends lost 3 bases at V and 6 bases at J; junction bases unmatched: 4. This CDR3 is built from 15 residues. The CDR3 is CASSSPGQGANEQFF. CDR3 bases: TGTGCCAGCAGCTCGCCGGGACAGGGGGCCAATGAGCAGTTCTTC.

The chain uses TRBV5-1 and TRBJ2-2, with a tentative D call TRBD2 (6 bases). Trimming pared 0 bases from V and 7 bases from J, leaving 13 bases between. In germline, CDR1 is SGHRS, CDR2 YFSETQ. The CDR3 runs 15 residues. The CDR3 sequence is CASSLAARGYGELFF. CDR3 nucleotide sequence: TGCGCCAGCAGCTTGGCGGCTCGGGGGTACGGGGAGCTGTTTTTT.

The chain has TRBV6-5 and TRBJ2-3; 10 bases agree with TRBD2. Germline loops: CDR1 MNHEY, CDR2 SVGAGI. V lost 10 bases and J lost 2; bases outside the gene matches: 9. The length of the CDR3 is 15 residues. The CDR3 spells CATTLAGAYTDTQYF. The CDR3 DNA reads TGTGCCACAACTCTAGCGGGAGCCTACACAGATACGCAGTATTTT.

V usage is TRBV10-3 and J usage is TRBJ2-1; 12 nucleotides line up with TRBD2. The CDR3 totals 14 residues. The germline V gene has CDR1 ENHRY and CDR2 SYGVKD. With V trimmed by 5 bases and J by 6 bases, 2 bases remained unmatched. CDR3 in DNA: TGTGCCATCAGTCTAGCGGGAGGGAGCAATGAGCAGTTCTTC. Its translation is CAISLAGGSNEQFF.

The genes are TRBV5-4 and TRBJ1-5, with D hard to call. Germline V gene lookup returns CDR1 SGHNT and CDR2 YYREEE (reference sequence). Trimming removed 4 bases from V and 0 bases from J, with 5 bases in between. The CDR3 spans 13 residues. CDR3 nucleotides: TGTGCCAGCAGCACGGATAGCAATCAGCCCCAGCATTTT. Translated, it gives CASSTDSNQPQHF.

The chain is built from TRBV18 and TRBJ2-6, with TRBD1 matching over 7 bases. Germline V gene data show CDR1 as KGHSH and CDR2 as LQKENI. CDR3 length equals 18 residues. V was clipped by 4 bases and J by 0 bases; unmatched bases: 9. CDR3 residues: CASSQDRTLGSGANVLTF. As DNA, the CDR3 is TGTGCCAGCTCACAGGACAGGACTCTAGGCTCTGGGGCCAACGTCCTGACTTTC.

The chain couples TRBV6-5 to TRBJ2-1, with 9 bases that match TRBD2. V lost 4 bases, J lost 9 bases, and 10 bases stayed unmatched. There are 15 residues in the CDR3. Germline values: CDR1 MNHEY, CDR2 SVGAGI. The CDR3 DNA reads as TGTGCCAGCAGTTCTCGTTTAGCGGGAGTTGGTGAGCAGTTCTTC. Translation: CASSSRLAGVGEQFF.

The table lists this clone with a few counts. The CDR3 DNA is TGTGCCAGCCAAACCGGGACTAGCGTAGCTGAGCAGTTCTTC. This sequence encodes CASQTGTSVAEQFF. The rearrangement uses TRBV19 and TRBJ2-1, with 10 bases that match TRBD2. The junction had 11 bases not matched to a gene; V was cut back by 9 bases and J by 9 bases. CDR1 is LNHDA, CDR2 SQIVND, per germline (reference sequence). This CDR3 is 14 amino acids long.

The sample holds a few counts of this clone. The genes are TRBV11-2 and TRBJ1-2; D not resolved. V lost 5 bases, J lost 8 bases, and 15 bases lay in between. Germline CDR1 reads SGHAT; CDR2 reads FQNNGV. The CDR3 has 13 residues. CDR3 nucleotides: TGTGCCAGCAGCCTGGACCCATCGAGAGGCTACACCTTC. Its protein is CASSLDPSRGYTF.

Written as DNA, the CDR3 is TGTGCCAGCAGCTTGGGAATAATAGCGGGAGGTGAGCAGTTCTTC. Encoded protein: CASSLGIIAGGEQFF. This rearrangement joins TRBV5-6 to TRBJ2-1; the match to TRBD2 covers 10 bases. Germline V lookup: CDR1 SGHDT, CDR2 YYEEEE. Unmatched junction bases numbered 6, after V lost 0 bases and J lost 9 bases. The CDR3 sequence is 15 residues long.

This clone was recorded a few times. Here the CDR3 reads CASNPNGGSNQPQHF. Written as DNA, the CDR3 is TGTGCCAGCAATCCAAATGGGGGGAGCAATCAGCCCCAGCATTTT. This chain links TRBV6-5 with TRBJ1-5; possible D gene TRBD1, 5 bases. Germline V gene sequence: CDR1 MNHEY, CDR2 SVGAGI. The CDR3 extends over 15 amino acids. V gave up 7 bases and J gave up 1 base, with 14 bases separating them.

The V call is TRBV2, the J call TRBJ2-5, with TRBD2 matching 7 bases. The CDR3 extends over 15 amino acids. CDR1 and CDR2 (germline): SNHLY, FYNNEI. The V segment lost 6 bases and the J segment 4 bases; nucleotides outside the gene matches: 11. The CDR3 here is CASRAGRALGETQYF. The CDR3 coding sequence is TGTGCCAGCAGAGCGGGGAGGGCCTTGGGAGAGACCCAGTACTTC.

J is TRBJ2-3 and V is TRBV11-2, with D unclear. Deletions cut 5 bases from V and 10 bases from J, with 7 bases between. Germline CDR1 SGHAT, CDR2 FQNNGV. The CDR3 is made up of 10 amino acids. As DNA, the CDR3 is TGTGCCAGCAGCCCATTTCCGCAGTATTTT. It codes for CASSPFPQYF.